A selection of T cell receptor beta chains follows, all from one sample in a study of blood T cell repertoires in COVID-19. TCRdb's table, derived via immunoSEQ multiplex PCR, lists solely in-frame clones and lacks some. The data show around 250,000 clones, 80% to 90% seen once. Sequencing used PBMCs or T cells enriched from blood (not recorded which). These receptors were obtained from a man aged 18 to 35 who had recovered from COVID-19. Both conserved end residues are part of each CDR3. A D gene is named only where the DNA matches it firmly. The size of a clone is reported for some rows only, either as once, few or many, or as a class for expanded clones.

D gene	clone size	J gene	V gene	CDR3 protein	CDR3 DNA
NA	NA	TRBJ1-3	TRBV12-5	CASGLRDTRTIYF	TGTGCTAGTGGTTTGAGGGACACTAGAACCATATATTTT
NA	once	TRBJ1-1	TRBV7-8	CASSLDRGITEAFF	TGTGCCAGCAGCTTAGATCGGGGGATCACTGAAGCTTTCTTT
NA	NA	TRBJ2-3	TRBV4-2	CASSLSGSSTDTQYF	TGTGCCAGCAGCCTCTCGGGGTCCAGCACAGATACGCAGTATTTT
TRBD1	NA	TRBJ1-1	TRBV11-2	CASSFPIPQGAGDTEAFF	TGTGCCAGCAGCTTCCCTATACCACAGGGGGCTGGGGACACTGAAGCTTTCTTT
NA	NA	TRBJ2-3	TRBV18	CASSPPAGASTDTQYF	TGTGCCAGCTCACCACCGGCAGGCGCTAGCACAGATACGCAGTATTTT
NA	NA	TRBJ1-2	TRBV5-1	CASSLAGNYGYTF	TGCGCCAGCAGCTTGGCGGGGAACTATGGCTACACCTTC
NA	NA	TRBJ2-7	TRBV28	CASTGSYEQYF	TGTGCCAGCACAGGTTCCTACGAGCAGTACTTC
TRBD1	NA	TRBJ1-6	TRBV18	CASSSRTGASSYNSPLHF	TGTGCCAGCTCGTCGCGGACAGGGGCGAGCTCCTATAATTCACCCCTCCACTTT
TRBD1	NA	TRBJ1-5	TRBV6-1	CASSETGGGWGNQPQHF	TGTGCCAGCAGTGAGACAGGGGGAGGCTGGGGCAATCAGCCCCAGCATTTT
NA	once	TRBJ1-1	TRBV7-8	CASSKARVFGNTEAFF	TGTGCCAGCAGTAAAGCACGGGTTTTTGGGAACACTGAAGCTTTCTTT
NA	NA	TRBJ1-5	TRBV20-1	CSASPQGPGYSNQPQHF	TGCAGTGCTAGTCCCCAGGGGCCGGGGTATAGCAATCAGCCCCAGCATTTT
NA	NA	TRBJ2-7	TRBV5-1	CASSLAGGPYEQYF	TGCGCCAGCAGCTTGGCCGGGGGGCCCTACGAGCAGTACTTC
TRBD1	NA	TRBJ2-1	TRBV27	CASSLQGVYNEQFF	TGTGCCAGCAGTTTACAGGGGGTTTACAATGAGCAGTTCTTC
NA	NA	TRBJ2-7	TRBV21-1	CASSICRIYEQYF	TGTGCCAGCAGCATCTGCAGAATCTACGAGCAGTACTTC
TRBD1	once	TRBJ2-7	TRBV6-5	CASRPGTAYEQYF	TGTGCCAGCAGGCCCGGGACAGCCTACGAGCAGTACTTC
TRBD1	NA	TRBJ2-2	TRBV5-1	CASSLEGGPAGELFF	TGCGCCAGCAGCTTGGAAGGGGGCCCGGCCGGGGAGCTGTTTTTT
NA	NA	TRBJ1-2	TRBV7-2	CASSLGQGAGSGYTF	TGTGCCAGCAGCTTAGGGCAGGGCGCAGGCAGTGGCTACACCTTC
TRBD1	NA	TRBJ1-3	TRBV18	CASSPQGQGAGGNTIYF	TGTGCCAGCTCACCACAGGGACAGGGGGCCGGAGGAAACACCATATATTTT
NA	NA	TRBJ1-6	TRBV30	CAWGQSYNSPLHF	TGTGCCTGGGGACAGTCCTATAATTCACCCCTCCACTTT
TRBD1	NA	TRBJ1-5	TRBV3-1/TRBV3-2	CASSQGFAGGNQPQHF	TGTGCCAGCAGCCAAGGCTTTGCAGGGGGAAATCAGCCCCAGCATTTT
TRBD2	once	TRBJ2-1	TRBV7-9	CASSARGLAGGPVQFF	TGTGCCAGCAGCGCCCGGGGACTAGCGGGAGGCCCGGTGCAGTTCTTC
TRBD1	NA	TRBJ1-4	TRBV5-6	CASSSAPGQRGEKLFF	TGTGCCAGCAGCTCCGCGCCGGGACAGCGAGGTGAAAAACTGTTTTTT
TRBD2	NA	TRBJ2-7	TRBV28	CASSPTTLAGGSNYEQYF	TGTGCCAGCAGTCCCACCACTTTAGCGGGAGGGAGTAATTACGAGCAGTACTTC
NA	NA	TRBJ1-6	TRBV27	CASTLTLMRGSYNSPLHF	TGTGCCAGCACCCTCACCTTGATGCGGGGGTCCTATAATTCACCCCTCCACTTT
TRBD2	NA	TRBJ2-1	TRBV10-1	CASSPTSGANNEQFF	TGCGCCAGCAGTCCGACTAGCGGGGCCAACAATGAGCAGTTCTTC
NA	NA	TRBJ2-7	TRBV3-1/TRBV3-2	CASSLPGVTYEQYF	TGTGCCAGCAGCCTGCCGGGAGTGACTTACGAGCAGTACTTC
NA	NA	TRBJ2-3	TRBV10-1	CASSATGTDTQYF	TGCGCCAGCAGTGCGACAGGCACAGATACGCAGTATTTT
NA	NA	TRBJ2-1	TRBV11-3	CASSLEAGSNEQFF	TGTGCCAGCAGCTTAGAAGCAGGGTCTAATGAGCAGTTCTTC
NA	many	TRBJ1-5	TRBV18	CASSPGGPGSQPQHF	TGTGCCAGCTCACCAGGTGGTCCGGGATCCCAGCCCCAGCATTTT
NA	NA	TRBJ2-1	TRBV6-5	CASGRVSYNEQFF	TGTGCCTCTGGCCGGGTCTCTTACAATGAGCAGTTCTTC
NA	NA	TRBJ2-7	TRBV4-1	CASSQDSPGTYEQYF	TGCGCCAGCAGCCAGGATTCTCCGGGAACCTACGAGCAGTACTTC
NA	NA	TRBJ1-2	TRBV28	CASSSKLTGPFYGYTF	TGTGCCAGCAGTTCCAAATTGACAGGTCCCTTCTATGGCTACACCTTC
NA	few	TRBJ2-3	TRBV10-3	CAISGAGLRPDTQYF	TGTGCCATCAGTGGGGCAGGGTTAAGACCAGATACGCAGTATTTT
NA	NA	TRBJ2-7	TRBV25-1	CASSPAGKGREQYF	TGTGCCAGCAGCCCGGCAGGGAAGGGTCGCGAGCAGTACTTC
TRBD1	NA	TRBJ2-5	TRBV18	CASSPPTGQGARETQYF	TGTGCCAGCTCACCACCCACGGGGCAGGGGGCGCGGGAGACCCAGTACTTC
NA	NA	TRBJ1-2	TRBV30	CAWSRDRPYGYTF	TGTGCCTGGAGTCGTGACAGGCCCTATGGCTACACCTTC
TRBD2	NA	TRBJ2-3	TRBV18	CASSTSLAGVTDTQYF	TGTGCCAGCTCGACTAGTCTAGCGGGAGTCACAGATACGCAGTATTTT
TRBD1	NA	TRBJ1-2	TRBV6-9	CASSLPDRELFTDYGYTF	TGTGCCAGCAGTCTCCCGGACAGGGAGTTGTTCACGGACTATGGCTACACCTTC
NA	once	TRBJ2-7	TRBV5-1	CASSSRSYEQYF	TGCGCCAGCAGCTCACGGTCCTACGAGCAGTACTTC
NA	NA	TRBJ2-7	TRBV5-1	CASSLVVGVASYEQYF	TGCGCCAGCAGCTTGGTTGTAGGGGTAGCCTCCTACGAGCAGTACTTC
NA	NA	TRBJ2-5	TRBV10-3	CAISESRNQETQYF	TGTGCCATCAGTGAGTCGCGCAACCAAGAGACCCAGTACTTC
TRBD1	NA	TRBJ2-7	TRBV5-5	CASSSSGTGSYEQYF	TGTGCCAGCAGCTCGTCCGGGACAGGATCCTACGAGCAGTACTTC